Each of the 9 T cell receptor beta chains below was sequenced from the same sample in a study of T cells of healthy individuals. TCRdb reprocessed the 5' RACE reads with MiXCR, giving one entry per CDR3 protein. The sample has tens of thousands of distinct CDR3 sequences, 14% to 15% seen once. These receptors all come from a human donor in good health.

The gene calls are TRBV10-3 and TRBJ1-4; D unresolved. V was pared by 3 bases and J by 7 bases, with 6 bases between. CDR3 length: 12 residues. The germline V gene encodes CDR1 ENHRY and CDR2 SYGVKD. The CDR3 nucleotides read TGTGCCATCAGTGATTCGAGTGAAAAACTGTTTTTT. Translation: CAISDSSEKLFF.

The gene calls are TRBV29-1 and TRBJ2-1; the D gene is possibly TRBD1 (6 bases). V dropped 0 bases and J dropped 4 bases, with 19 bases sitting between them. Germline CDR1 reads SQVTM; CDR2 reads ANQGSEA. This CDR3 has 17 amino acids. CDR3 residues: CSVEDSAPGHVYNEQFF. CDR3 coding DNA: TGCAGCGTTGAAGATTCTGCTCCGGGACACGTATACAATGAGCAGTTCTTC.

The chain combines TRBV19 with TRBJ1-4; 8 bases are shared with TRBD1. Germline values: CDR1 LNHDA, CDR2 SQIVND (reference sequence). Germline trimming cut 11 bases from V and 5 bases from J; bases unmatched to any gene: 7. The CDR3 is made up of 13 amino acids. The CDR3 here is CAGWDRSNEKLFF. The CDR3 DNA follows: TGTGCCGGATGGGACAGGTCCAATGAAAAACTGTTTTTT. The variable domain in full, completed from reference TRBV19 and TRBJ1-4, reads DGGITQSPKYLFRKEGQNVTLSCEQNLNHDAMYWYRQDPGQGLRLIYYSQIVNDFQKGDIAEGYSVSREKKESFPLTVTSAQKNPTAFYLCAGWDRSNEKLFFGSGTQLSVL.

V gene TRBV20-1 combines with J gene TRBJ2-2, with TRBD1 identical over 7 bases. The CDR3 covers 15 residues. The junction had 9 bases not matched to a gene; V was cut back by 3 bases and J by 5 bases. Germline V lookup: CDR1 DFQATT, CDR2 SNEGSKA (reference sequence). CDR3 nucleotide sequence: TGCAGTGCTAGGCTGACAGGGAGAGGAACCGGGGAGCTGTTTTTT. Translated: CSARLTGRGTGELFF.

This clonotype was observed many times. This chain uses TRBV29-1 with TRBJ2-5, with TRBD1 identical over 8 bases. V lost 4 bases, J lost 1 base, and 5 bases stayed unmatched. The CDR3 loop spans 14 amino acids. In germline, CDR1 is SQVTM, CDR2 ANQGSEA. CDR3 residues: CSVATGDGQETQYF. CDR3 coding DNA: TGCAGCGTTGCGACAGGGGACGGCCAAGAGACCCAGTACTTC. Full variable domain (missing parts from reference TRBV29-1 and TRBJ2-5): SAVISQKPSRDICQRGTSLTIQCQVDSQVTMMFWYRQQPGQSLTLIATANQGSEATYESGFVIDKFPISRPNLTFSTLTVSNMSPEDSSIYLCSVATGDGQETQYFGPGTRLLVL.

The CDR3 protein is CASSLEGGSSYNEQFF. For the CDR3, the DNA is TGCGCCAGCAGCTTGGAGGGCGGGAGCTCCTACAATGAGCAGTTCTTC. The chain has TRBV5-1 and TRBJ2-1, with 7 bases fitting TRBD2. Per the germline V gene, CDR1 is SGHRS and CDR2 is YFSETQ. The CDR3 spans 16 residues. The V gene end was trimmed by 0 bases and the J gene end by 0 bases; junction bases not matched to a gene: 3.

This clonotype was picked up many times. The chain links TRBV10-2 to TRBJ2-1; tentatively, D is TRBD1 or TRBD2 (5 bases each). There are 13 residues in the CDR3. Trimming shortened V by 4 bases and J by 6 bases, and 10 bases separated the two germline ends. Per the germline V gene, CDR1 is WSHSY and CDR2 is SAAADI. CDR3 sequence (DNA): TGCGCCAGCAGTGCCACGGGGCTCAATGAGCAGTTCTTC. Its translation is CASSATGLNEQFF.

On this clonotype: This may be a read error, as it is one base from a much larger clone. This rearrangement joins TRBV18 to TRBJ2-7; the D gene is possibly TRBD1 (6 bases). The CDR3 spans 15 residues. CDR1 is KGHSH and CDR2 is LQKENI in the germline V gene. The CDR3 spells CDSSPVSQGIIQQYF. The DNA for the CDR3 is TGTGACAGCTCACCAGTGTCACAGGGAATAATCCAGCAGTACTTC.

This clonotype appeared many times. The J gene is TRBJ2-2, the V gene TRBV28, with unresolved D. V was shortened by 6 bases and J by 5 bases, with 10 bases between the two germline ends. This CDR3 contains 13 residues. Germline V gives CDR1 MDHEN, CDR2 SYDVKM. The CDR3 DNA sequence: TGTGCCAGCAGGGTATGGGTGACCGGGGAGCTGTTTTTT. Its protein product is CASRVWVTGELFF.